These 5 T cell receptor beta chains were sequenced from one sample in a study of cytomegalovirus exposure and HLA in healthy donors. PCR primers comprised 60 Vbeta and 13 Jbeta primers. The table came from immunoSEQ multiplex PCR; TCRdb's copy has only in-frame clones and leaves some out. This table holds over 100,000 clones, 79% found once. The source material was PBMCs. These receptors came from a woman aged 18-30 years in good health and CMV-seropositive.

Remarks on this clone: One end of the junction varies from germline; a read error may be responsible. The chain combines TRBV7-9 with TRBJ1-2; D not certain. Germline V gene sequence: CDR1 SEHNR, CDR2 FQNEAQ (reference sequence). The CDR3 covers 12 residues. The CDR3 reads CSSSLRIDGYTF. The CDR3 DNA is TGTTCCAGCAGCTTGAGGATAGATGGCTACACCTTC.

The chain links TRBV2 to TRBJ1-1, with 8 bases lining up with TRBD1. CDR1 and CDR2 from the germline V gene are SNHLY and FYNNEI. This CDR3 region has 14 residues. V gave up 5 bases and J gave up 0 bases; unmatched junction bases: 2. CDR3 DNA: TGTGCCAGCAGTCGGGACAGGATGAACACTGAAGCTTTCTTT. It encodes CASSRDRMNTEAFF.

The V gene is TRBV27, the J gene TRBJ1-4; TRBD1 matches 10 bases. The V gene's germline CDR1 is MNHEY and CDR2 SMNVEV (reference sequence). V dropped 6 bases and J dropped 8; count of bases not matched to a gene: 6. The CDR3 runs 14 residues. CDR3 in amino acids: CASSLTGGEEKLFF. As DNA, the CDR3 is TGTGCCAGCAGCCTGACAGGGGGCGAGGAAAAACTGTTTTTT.

The V call is TRBV7-9, the J call TRBJ2-3; D gene uncertain. The ends were cut back, 5 bases at V and 1 base at J, with 10 bases in the middle. The CDR3 extends over 14 amino acids. Germline CDR1 is SEHNR and CDR2 is FQNEAQ (reference sequence). The CDR3 DNA reads TGTGCCAGCAGCCCGTGGCACGGCACAGATACGCAGTATTTT. As protein: CASSPWHGTDTQYF. The full variable domain, completed using reference TRBV7-9 and TRBJ2-3, is DTGVSQNPRHKITKRGQNVTFRCDPISEHNRLYWYRQTLGQGPEFLTYFQNEAQLEKSRLLSDRFSAERPKGSFSTLEIQRTEQGDSAMYLCASSPWHGTDTQYFGPGTRLTVL.

V is TRBV15 and J is TRBJ1-1; no reliable D call. The CDR3 sequence is 12 residues long. Between the trimmed V and J ends, which lost 1 base and 4 bases, there was a span of 4 bases. The germline gives CDR1 LNHNV, CDR2 YYDKDF (reference sequence). CDR3 sequence (DNA): TGTGCCACCAGCAGAGCGAGCACTGAAGCTTTCTTT. Translated: CATSRASTEAFF.